These 4 T cell receptor beta chains were sequenced from one sample in a study of blood T cell repertoires in COVID-19. Here immunoSEQ multiplex PCR was the method, and the copy in TCRdb shows in-frame clones only, minus some. The sample records about 220,000 clones, approximately 82% being singletons. The sample consisted of peripheral blood. The source of these receptors is a woman aged 50 to 60 with acute or convalescent COVID-19.

This chain connects TRBV11-2 to TRBJ2-7, with a tentative D call TRBD2 (6 bases). Germline CDR1 and CDR2: SGHAT and FQNNGV. The CDR3 has 18 residues. The ends were cut back, 1 base at V and 0 bases at J, with 19 bases in the middle. Written as DNA, the CDR3 is TGTGCCAGCAGCTTAGGGCAGGGCGGACTAACCTTCTCCTACGAGCAGTACTTC. Translated: CASSLGQGGLTFSYEQYF.

The chain uses TRBV28 and TRBJ1-5; 10 bases map to TRBD1. CDR1 and CDR2 (germline): MDHEN, SYDVKM. V lost 6 bases and J lost 5; bases outside the gene matches: 4. This CDR3 is 14 amino acids long. The DNA of the CDR3 is TGTGCCAGCAGCAGACAGGGGGCCGATCAGCCCCAGCATTTT. This encodes CASSRQGADQPQHF.

For this clone: A read error may produce the germline difference seen at one junction end. This chain connects TRBV5-4 to TRBJ2-5; 8 nucleotides align to TRBD1. The V gene's germline CDR1 is SGHNT and CDR2 YYREEE (reference sequence). This CDR3 is 13 amino acids long. The CDR3: CASSSQGAAGPDF. In nucleotides, the CDR3 is TGTGCCAGCAGCTCCCAGGGGGCAGCAGGCCCGGACTTC.

The rearrangement uses TRBV19 and TRBJ1-1; no definite D call. The germline V gene has CDR1 LNHDA and CDR2 SQIVND (reference sequence). V gave up 7 bases and J gave up 3 bases, with 18 bases separating them. The CDR3 runs to 15 residues. CDR3 sequence (DNA): TGTGCCAGTACCTCGTCCCACTCTGCCGACACTGAAGCTTTCTTT. It is translated as CASTSSHSADTEAFF.